This T cell receptor (beta chain) stems from a study of blood T cells in healthy people across ages. Regarding the study as a whole: Naive T cell percentage showed a strong correlation with TCR beta diversity.

On this clonotype: Its antigen is currently unknown.

Sample-barcoded 5' priming and a J-beta primer mix drove a second PCR of about 6 to 12 cycles. In TCRdb, the 5' RACE reads were re-called with MiXCR into one record per CDR3 protein. The profile shows around 990,000 distinct CDR3 sequences, under 40% of them singletons. With each sample, at least 5 micrograms of total RNA were extracted. V lost 1 base, J lost 5 bases, and 10 bases stayed unmatched. In germline, CDR1 is LGHNA, CDR2 YSLEER. The CDR3 is made up of 16 amino acids. The receptor comes from a man between 18 and 35 years old in good health. Specimen: blood. The J gene is TRBJ2-5, the V gene TRBV4-3; 7 bases align to TRBD2. Here the CDR3 DNA reads TGCGCCAGCAGCCAAGGGGGACTACACTCCCGGGAGACCCAGTACTTC. Protein sequence: CASSQGGLHSRETQYF.